Listed below are T cell receptor beta chains from one sample, sequenced in a study of blood T cell repertoires in COVID-19. The repertoire was sequenced with immunoSEQ multiplex PCR; TCRdb's copy has only in-frame clones and lacks some. The sample carries roughly 240,000 clones, about nine tenths recorded once. Sequenced sample: PBMCs or T cells enriched from blood (not recorded which). These receptors all stem from a middle-aged woman with acute COVID-19. Each CDR3 is given with its conserved first and last residue. D genes are given only for firm matches. Clone size is not always given. Where it is, it says once, few, many or a class for expanded clones.

clone size: -; D gene: TRBD2; J gene: TRBJ2-6; V gene: TRBV7-9; CDR3 DNA: TGTGCCAGCAGCTTACAACTAGCGGGGGTTAGCCATGGGGCCAACGTCCTGACTTTC; CDR3 protein: CASSLQLAGVSHGANVLTF
clone size: -; D gene: TRBD2; J gene: TRBJ2-1; V gene: TRBV28; CDR3 DNA: TGTGCCAGCAGTTCCAGCGGGAGGGCCGACTACAATGAGCAGTTCTTC; CDR3 protein: CASSSSGRADYNEQFF
clone size: -; D gene: -; J gene: TRBJ1-1; V gene: TRBV3-1/TRBV3-2; CDR3 DNA: TGTGCCAGCAGCCAAGGACAGCTAACCAGAGAAGCTTTCTTT; CDR3 protein: CASSQGQLTREAFF
clone size: -; D gene: TRBD1; J gene: TRBJ1-1; V gene: TRBV7-9; CDR3 DNA: TGTGCCAGCAGCTCCCATGGGGGACAGCTTGAAGCTTTCTTT; CDR3 protein: CASSSHGGQLEAFF
clone size: -; D gene: TRBD1; J gene: TRBJ2-6; V gene: TRBV4-1; CDR3 DNA: TGCGCCAGCAGCCGACCGGGACAGGGATCTGGGGCCAACGTCCTGACTTTC; CDR3 protein: CASSRPGQGSGANVLTF
clone size: -; D gene: -; J gene: TRBJ2-5; V gene: TRBV5-1; CDR3 DNA: TGCGCCAGCAGCTTGGCCGGGGTCCGAGAGACCCAGTACTTC; CDR3 protein: CASSLAGVRETQYF
clone size: -; D gene: TRBD1; J gene: TRBJ1-2; V gene: TRBV18; CDR3 DNA: TGTGCCAGCTCACCCCCTTTGACAGGGGCGTATGGCTACACCTTC; CDR3 protein: CASSPPLTGAYGYTF
clone size: few; D gene: TRBD1; J gene: TRBJ1-6; V gene: TRBV6-2/TRBV6-3; CDR3 DNA: TGTGCCAGCAGTCAATACCGGGACAGGGGCGACTCACCCCTCCACTTT; CDR3 protein: CASSQYRDRGDSPLHF
clone size: -; D gene: -; J gene: TRBJ1-3; V gene: TRBV18; CDR3 DNA: TGTGCCAGCTCACCATCGGGTCGTACTGGAAACACCATATATTTT; CDR3 protein: CASSPSGRTGNTIYF
clone size: -; D gene: -; J gene: TRBJ1-2; V gene: TRBV4-1; CDR3 DNA: TGCGCCAGCAGCCAAGATAGAGGGTTAGGCTACACCTTC; CDR3 protein: CASSQDRGLGYTF
clone size: -; D gene: -; J gene: TRBJ1-4; V gene: TRBV19; CDR3 DNA: TGTGCCAGTAGTGACCGGACCCAAGGACTTGGAAAACTGTTTTTT; CDR3 protein: CASSDRTQGLGKLFF
clone size: few; D gene: TRBD1; J gene: TRBJ1-2; V gene: TRBV23-1; CDR3 DNA: TGCGCCAGCAGTCCTCCAGGGGGCAATTATGGCTACACCTTC; CDR3 protein: CASSPPGGNYGYTF
clone size: -; D gene: -; J gene: TRBJ2-1; V gene: TRBV4-1; CDR3 DNA: TGCGCCAGCAGCCAAGAAGTGGCGGGCGATGAGCAGTTCTTC; CDR3 protein: CASSQEVAGDEQFF
clone size: -; D gene: TRBD1; J gene: TRBJ2-5; V gene: TRBV2; CDR3 DNA: TGTGCCAGCAAGAGGTCCCGGACAGGGGGCCGGGAGACCCAGTACTTC; CDR3 protein: CASKRSRTGGRETQYF
clone size: few; D gene: -; J gene: TRBJ1-5; V gene: TRBV27; CDR3 DNA: TGTGCCAGCAGTGGCCGAAATAGCAATCAGCCCCAGCATTTT; CDR3 protein: CASSGRNSNQPQHF
clone size: -; D gene: TRBD2; J gene: TRBJ2-2; V gene: TRBV7-2; CDR3 DNA: TGTGCCAGCAGCTTAGTAGCGGGGGGAATCGGGGAGCTGTTTTTT; CDR3 protein: CASSLVAGGIGELFF
clone size: -; D gene: -; J gene: TRBJ1-2; V gene: TRBV5-5; CDR3 DNA: TGTGCCAGCAGCTTGGCCCTCCGGGAGGGCTACACCTTC; CDR3 protein: CASSLALREGYTF